A single sample gave rise to the 27 T cell receptor beta chains below, sequenced in a study of TIL therapy for anti-PD-1-resistant metastatic lung cancer (dated by TCRdb to 2020 to 2022). The immunoSEQ v3 hsTCRB kit was used to amplify TCR beta CDR3 regions from genomic DNA through bias-controlled multiplex PCR. Imported from immuneACCESS, the table was reduced by TCRdb to in-frame sequences with V and J called. These copies leave out some clones; in studies compared against another copy, an unresolved V gene accounts for under half, and the cause of the remainder is not known. Within this sample are about 50,000 clones, with about two thirds of them counted one time only. The ten largest clones capture 5.6% of the sample. Taken with the paper, the label for time point translates to: pre-treatment sample, taken before nivolumab and TIL therapy. The baseline tumor samples, taken from the same resection that was used to grow TIL, were excised metastases, most often pleural nodules or supraclavicular lymph nodes.

The specimen comprised tumor tissue, sampled at baseline. The source is a person between 25 and 79 years old with non-small cell lung cancer.

This clone has only a few counts. J is TRBJ2-1 and V is TRBV7-6, with D unresolved. The length of the CDR3 is 12 residues. Trimming took 5 bases from V and 9 from J, leaving 11 bases between them. CDR1 and CDR2 from the germline V gene are SGHVS and FNYEAQ. The CDR3 bases are TGTGCCAGCAGCACACTCATCGGTGAGCAGTTCTTC. Residues: CASSTLIGEQFF.

The chain carries TRBV5-6 and TRBJ2-3, with TRBD2 identical over 11 bases. CDR3 length equals 15 residues. Germline assignment: CDR1 SGHDT and CDR2 YYEEEE. V lost 0 bases, J lost 5 bases, and 2 bases stayed unmatched. In nucleotides, the CDR3 is TGTGCCAGCAGCTTGGCTAGCGGGGGGATAGATACGCAGTATTTT. Translated: CASSLASGGIDTQYF.

The chain carries TRBV28 and TRBJ2-7; TRBD2 aligns across 10 bases. CDR1 is MDHEN, CDR2 SYDVKM, per germline. CDR3 length: 14 residues. Trimming took 4 bases from V and 7 from J; bases not matched to a gene: 7. The CDR3 spells CASSSLAGEREQYF. In DNA, the CDR3 is TGTGCCAGCAGTTCGCTAGCGGGAGAAAGAGAGCAGTACTTC. Using reference TRBV28 and TRBJ2-7 for the parts outside the CDR3, the full variable domain is DVKVTQSSRYLVKRTGEKVFLECVQDMDHENMFWYRQDPGLGLRLIYFSYDVKMKEKGDIPEGYSVSREKKERFSLILESASTNQTSMYLCASSSLAGEREQYFGPGTRLTVT.

The rearrangement joins TRBV9 to TRBJ2-2, with D perhaps being TRBD1 or TRBD2 (5 bases each). Germline values: CDR1 SGDLS, CDR2 YYNGEE. The ends were cut back, 3 bases at V and 0 bases at J, with 9 bases in the middle. This CDR3 is built from 15 residues. In DNA, the CDR3 is TGTGCCAGCAGCGGAGGGGCCTCGAACACCGGGGAGCTGTTTTTT. This encodes CASSGGASNTGELFF.

This clone turned up a few times. The chain uses TRBV27 and TRBJ2-1, with 11 positions matching TRBD1. The CDR3 is 15 amino acids. Germline values: CDR1 MNHEY, CDR2 SMNVEV (reference sequence). Trimming at V came to 6 bases and at J to 7 bases, leaving 8 bases not matched to a gene. CDR3 amino acids: CASRAGQGALNEQFF. The CDR3 DNA follows: TGTGCCAGCAGGGCCGGACAGGGGGCTTTGAATGAGCAGTTCTTC.

The chain is built from TRBV30 and TRBJ2-1; 15 positions match TRBD2. Looked up from germline, CDR1 is GTSNPN and CDR2 is SVGIG (reference sequence). Unmatched junction bases numbered 11, after V lost 2 bases and J lost 9 bases. The CDR3 has 17 amino acids. The CDR3 coding sequence is TGTGCCTGGAGTCCGGGACTAGCGGGAGGAAGGTGGGTTGAGCAGTTCTTC. Its protein product is CAWSPGLAGGRWVEQFF.

This clone was counted many times. V is TRBV19 and J is TRBJ1-2, with D hard to call. V lost 5 bases to trimming and J lost 4 bases, with 11 bases between them. The CDR3 contains 13 residues. Germline-derived CDR1 and CDR2 are LNHDA and SQIVND (reference sequence). The CDR3 coding sequence is TGTGCCAGTAGTCCGGGCAATACCTATGGCTACACCTTC. Encoded protein: CASSPGNTYGYTF.

This clone turned up a few times. The chain has TRBV6-6 and TRBJ2-7; possible D gene TRBD2, 6 bases. Trimming pared 2 bases from V and 2 bases from J, leaving 7 bases between. This CDR3 is 13 amino acids long. CDR1 MNHNY and CDR2 SVGAGI come from the germline V gene (reference sequence). CDR3 sequence reads: CASSYGGTYEQYF. The CDR3 region has the DNA TGTGCCAGCAGTTACGGCGGGACCTACGAGCAGTACTTC.

This chain joins TRBV9 and TRBJ1-1; D remains unclear. Germline CDR1 SGDLS, CDR2 YYNGEE. The CDR3 is 14 residues long. V lost 0 bases and J lost 5, with 11 bases in between. Here the CDR3 reads CASSVVPLGTEAFF. For the CDR3, the DNA is TGTGCCAGCAGCGTAGTCCCCCTGGGGACTGAAGCTTTCTTT.

A few counts support this clone. The J gene is TRBJ1-2, the V gene TRBV27, with D possibly matching TRBD1 (6 bases). The CDR3 covers 16 residues. Germline V gives CDR1 MNHEY, CDR2 SMNVEV (reference sequence). V dropped 2 bases and J dropped 8 bases, with 21 bases sitting between them. The CDR3 here is CASSLGGPGGGLGYTF. The CDR3 DNA reads TGTGCCAGCAGTTTAGGGGGCCCTGGCGGGGGGCTAGGCTACACCTTC.

The chain uses TRBV7-3 and TRBJ1-1; D call uncertain. The germline V gene has CDR1 SGHTA and CDR2 FQGTGA. V gave up 5 bases and J gave up 3 bases, with 16 bases separating them. This CDR3 is 15 amino acids long. CDR3 protein: CASSPSPGWDTEAFF. DNA of the CDR3: TGTGCCAGCAGCCCGTCCCCCGGGTGGGACACTGAAGCTTTCTTT.

This chain connects TRBV28 to TRBJ2-1, with D hard to call. This CDR3 region has 12 residues. V shed 4 bases and J shed 6 bases, with 7 bases lying between them. Germline V gives CDR1 MDHEN, CDR2 SYDVKM. CDR3 DNA: TGTGCCAGCAGTTCTGGGTTCAATGAGCAGTTCTTC. Its translation is CASSSGFNEQFF.

This clone was recorded many times. At the DNA level, this CDR3 is encoded by other sequences in the same sample as well. The chain is built from TRBV15 and TRBJ1-2, with TRBD1 as a possible D gene (5 bases). The germline V gene has CDR1 LNHNV and CDR2 YYDKDF (reference sequence). The CDR3 runs 15 residues. V was shortened by 2 bases and J by 4 bases, with 14 bases between the two germline ends. The CDR3 loop reads CATSRSPTDPYGYTF. The DNA of the CDR3 is TGTGCCACCAGCAGATCCCCGACAGACCCCTATGGCTACACCTTC.

This chain joins TRBV6-1 and TRBJ1-4; 9 bases are shared with TRBD1. The CDR3 sequence is 12 residues long. The V gene's germline CDR1 is MNHNS and CDR2 SASEGT. V shed 7 bases and J 8 bases; nucleotides not matched to a gene: 2. The CDR3 region has the DNA TGTGCCAGCAAGGACAGGGGAGAAAAACTGTTTTTT. It specifies CASKDRGEKLFF.

V gene TRBV11-2 combines with J gene TRBJ1-1; D possibly corresponds to TRBD1 (6 bases). V was clipped by 11 bases and J by 0 bases, with 13 bases between them. CDR3 size: 13 residues. CDR1 is SGHAT and CDR2 is FQNNGV in the germline V gene. Here the CDR3 reads CACTGHMNTEAFF. The CDR3 DNA is TGTGCCTGCACGGGACACATGAACACTGAAGCTTTCTTT.

This rearrangement joins TRBV5-1 to TRBJ1-6, with D perhaps TRBD1 (6 bases). This CDR3 contains 14 residues. CDR1 is SGHRS and CDR2 is YFSETQ in the germline V gene. Trimming pared 1 base from V and 8 bases from J, leaving 10 bases between. CDR3: CASSLWGQDSPLHF. The CDR3 DNA reads as TGCGCCAGCAGCTTGTGGGGGCAGGATTCACCCCTCCACTTT.

This clone has just a few counts. V gene TRBV29-1 combines with J gene TRBJ2-5; 7 bases map to TRBD2. Germline values: CDR1 SQVTM, CDR2 ANQGSEA. The CDR3 runs to 17 residues. V shed 1 base and J 2 bases; nucleotides not matched to a gene: 13. The CDR3 sequence is CSVEVGQDGTTQETQYF. The CDR3 DNA is TGCAGCGTTGAAGTCGGTCAGGACGGGACTACTCAAGAGACCCAGTACTTC. Filled out from reference TRBV29-1 and TRBJ2-5, the complete variable domain reads SAVISQKPSRDICQRGTSLTIQCQVDSQVTMMFWYRQQPGQSLTLIATANQGSEATYESGFVIDKFPISRPNLTFSTLTVSNMSPEDSSIYLCSVEVGQDGTTQETQYFGPGTRLLVL.

J is TRBJ2-1 and V is TRBV7-6; D is unresolved. Trimming shortened V by 1 base and J by 0 bases, and 10 bases separated the two germline ends. The V gene's germline CDR1 is SGHVS and CDR2 FNYEAQ. This CDR3 contains 16 residues. CDR3 sequence reads: CASSLESLLSYNEQFF. The CDR3 nucleotides read TGTGCCAGCAGCTTAGAATCCCTTCTCTCCTACAATGAGCAGTTCTTC.

The chain combines TRBV5-4 with TRBJ2-5, with 8 bases that match TRBD2. With V trimmed by 4 bases and J by 5 bases, 4 bases remained unmatched. This CDR3 comprises 13 residues. Germline-derived CDR1 and CDR2 are SGHNT and YYREEE (reference sequence). The CDR3, as DNA: TGTGCCAGCAGCAGGACTAGCTTGGAGACCCAGTACTTC. Translation: CASSRTSLETQYF. The variable domain in full, completed from reference TRBV5-4 and TRBJ2-5, reads ETGVTQSPTHLIKTRGQQVTLRCSSQSGHNTVSWYQQALGQGPQFIFQYYREEENGRGNFPPRFSGLQFPNYSSELNVNALELDDSALYLCASSRTSLETQYFGPGTRLLVL.

This chain uses TRBV7-2 with TRBJ2-7; 11 nucleotides align to TRBD2. The junction had 14 bases not matched to a gene; V was cut back by 3 bases and J by 4 bases. The CDR3 spans 18 residues. Germline CDR1 SGHTA, CDR2 FQGNSA. The CDR3 region has the DNA TGTGCCAGCAGCTTCAGTGTAGGACTAGCGGGCGAGGGGTACGAGCAGTACTTC. Its protein product is CASSFSVGLAGEGYEQYF.

This sequence joins TRBV7-2 and TRBJ2-2; D is unclear. CDR3 length equals 15 residues. V shed 3 bases and J shed 4 bases, with 12 bases lying between them. CDR1 is SGHTA and CDR2 is FQGNSA in the germline V gene. For the CDR3, the DNA is TGTGCCAGCAGCTTGCTAGGGATAATCACCGGGGAGCTGTTTTTT. Amino acids: CASSLLGIITGELFF.

This chain connects TRBV19 to TRBJ2-2, with D possibly matching TRBD1 (6 bases). Germline CDR1 is LNHDA and CDR2 is SQIVND (reference sequence). The CDR3 extends over 14 amino acids. Trimming removed 8 bases from V and 3 bases from J, with 13 bases in between. The CDR3 nucleotides read TGTGCCAGTCGCCTGGACAGTTACACCGGGGAGCTGTTTTTT. Translation: CASRLDSYTGELFF.

The rearrangement uses TRBV11-3 and TRBJ2-2, with D perhaps TRBD2 (6 bases). The CDR3 totals 16 residues. Looked up from germline, CDR1 is SGHNT and CDR2 is YENEEA. V lost 4 bases, J lost 3 bases, and 15 bases lay in between. CDR3 in amino acids: CASSSPTPGDTGELFF. CDR3 nucleotide sequence: TGTGCCAGCAGCTCCCCCACCCCGGGGGACACCGGGGAGCTGTTTTTT.

This chain connects TRBV5-6 to TRBJ2-3; TRBD2 matches at 8 bases. V lost 4 bases to trimming and J lost 8 bases; unmatched junction nucleotides: 9. Germline CDR1 reads SGHDT; CDR2 reads YYEEEE. The CDR3 is made up of 14 amino acids. The CDR3 loop reads CASSLALREGTQYF. The CDR3 DNA sequence: TGTGCCAGCAGCCTCGCCTTACGGGAGGGTACGCAGTATTTT.

This clone was found once. The chain recombines TRBV7-8 with TRBJ1-6, with D possibly TRBD1 on 5 matching bases. The V end was cut by 5 bases, the J end by 0 bases, with 8 bases between. The CDR3 runs 15 residues. Germline CDR1 is SGHVS and CDR2 is FQNEAQ. In DNA, the CDR3 is TGTGCCAGCAGCGTGACAGACTCCTATAATTCACCCCTCCACTTT. As protein: CASSVTDSYNSPLHF.

This rearrangement joins TRBV7-2 to TRBJ2-1; 12 bases line up with TRBD2. Per the germline V gene, CDR1 is SGHTA and CDR2 is FQGNSA. The CDR3 consists of 16 residues. J was trimmed by 10 bases and V by 3 bases; bases with no gene match: 10. CDR3 sequence (DNA): TGTGCCAGCAGCTTGACTAGCGGGAGTAGAACGAGGGAGCAGTTCTTC. It yields the protein CASSLTSGSRTREQFF.

This clone appeared a single time. This rearrangement joins TRBV25-1 to TRBJ2-5; D tentatively fits TRBD1 or TRBD2 (5 bases each). This CDR3 is built from 15 residues. Trimming left V 1 base short and J 5 bases short, with 14 bases between. Germline-derived CDR1 and CDR2 are MGHDK and SYGVNS. CDR3 region: CASSESARWGETQYF. CDR3 in DNA: TGTGCCAGCAGTGAATCCGCCCGGTGGGGGGAGACCCAGTACTTC.